This T cell receptor (beta chain) was identified during a study of shared clonotypes between healthy human individuals. Produced via immunoSEQ multiplex PCR; TCRdb's table is partial and in-frame only. This table holds about 680,000 clones, roughly 70% found once. CDR1 and CDR2 (germline): SGHTA, FQGNSA. This CDR3 comprises 17 residues. After removal of 1 base from V and 4 bases from J, the junction contained 9 bases not matched to a gene. This clone was seen a few times. Other DNA sequences in the sample encode the same CDR3. The source material was memory CD4+ T cells sorted from blood. Indicated subset: CD45RA-negative fraction. The clonotype comes from a woman in her twenties or thirties in good health. The rearrangement uses TRBV7-2 and TRBJ2-3; 9 nucleotides agree with TRBD2. The CDR3 is CASSLVSLAGRSDTQYF. The CDR3 DNA is TGTGCCAGCAGCTTAGTATCCCTAGCGGGGCGGTCAGATACGCAGTATTTT.